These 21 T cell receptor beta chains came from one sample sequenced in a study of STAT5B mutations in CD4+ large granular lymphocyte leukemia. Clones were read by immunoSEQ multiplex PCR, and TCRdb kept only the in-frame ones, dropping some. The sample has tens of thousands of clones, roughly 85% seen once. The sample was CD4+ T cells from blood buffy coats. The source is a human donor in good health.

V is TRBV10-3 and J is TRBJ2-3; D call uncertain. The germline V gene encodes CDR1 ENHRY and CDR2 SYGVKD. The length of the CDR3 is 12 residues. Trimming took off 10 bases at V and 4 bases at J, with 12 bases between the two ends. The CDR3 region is CATNQAADTQYF. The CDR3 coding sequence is TGTGCCACAAACCAGGCCGCAGATACGCAGTATTTT.

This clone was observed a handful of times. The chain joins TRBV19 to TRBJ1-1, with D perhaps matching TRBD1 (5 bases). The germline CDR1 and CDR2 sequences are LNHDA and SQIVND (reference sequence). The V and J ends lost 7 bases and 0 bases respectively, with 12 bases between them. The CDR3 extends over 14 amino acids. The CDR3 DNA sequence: TGTGCCAGTACTGAAGGGGCCCTGAACACTGAAGCTTTCTTT. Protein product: CASTEGALNTEAFF.

CDR3 sequence: CASSPRQGSGNTIYF. CDR3 coding DNA: TGTGCCAGCAGCCCCAGACAGGGCTCTGGAAACACCATATATTTT. This chain connects TRBV9 to TRBJ1-3, with 7 bases identical to TRBD1. Trimming cost V 4 bases and J 0 bases; bases outside gene matches: 4. Germline loops: CDR1 SGDLS, CDR2 YYNGEE. The CDR3 contains 15 residues.

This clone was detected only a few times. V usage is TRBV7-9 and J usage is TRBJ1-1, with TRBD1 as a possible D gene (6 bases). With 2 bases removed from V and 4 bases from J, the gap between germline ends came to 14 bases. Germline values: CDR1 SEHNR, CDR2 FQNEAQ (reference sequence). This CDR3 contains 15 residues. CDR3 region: CASSLSQQGTTEAFF. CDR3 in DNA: TGTGCCAGCAGCTTAAGTCAACAGGGTACCACTGAAGCTTTCTTT.

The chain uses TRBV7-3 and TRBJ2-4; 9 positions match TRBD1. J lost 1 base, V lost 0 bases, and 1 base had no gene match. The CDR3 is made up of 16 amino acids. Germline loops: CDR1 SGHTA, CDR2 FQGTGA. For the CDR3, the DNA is TGTGCCAGCAGCTTAACGGGGACAGGGGCCAAAAACATTCAGTACTTC. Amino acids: CASSLTGTGAKNIQYF.

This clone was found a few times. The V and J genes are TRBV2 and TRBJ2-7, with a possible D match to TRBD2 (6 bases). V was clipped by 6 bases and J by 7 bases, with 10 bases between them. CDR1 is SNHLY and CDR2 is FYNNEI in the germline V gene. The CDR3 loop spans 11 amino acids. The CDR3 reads CASRGLREQYF. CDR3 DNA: TGTGCCAGCAGGGGACTGAGGGAGCAGTACTTC.

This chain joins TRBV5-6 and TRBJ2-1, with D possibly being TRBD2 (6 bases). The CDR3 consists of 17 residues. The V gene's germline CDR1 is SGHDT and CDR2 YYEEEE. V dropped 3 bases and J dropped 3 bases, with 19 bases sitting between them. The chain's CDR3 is CASSSYLAIHDYNEQFF. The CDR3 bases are TGTGCCAGCAGCTCCTATCTAGCGATACACGACTACAATGAGCAGTTCTTC.

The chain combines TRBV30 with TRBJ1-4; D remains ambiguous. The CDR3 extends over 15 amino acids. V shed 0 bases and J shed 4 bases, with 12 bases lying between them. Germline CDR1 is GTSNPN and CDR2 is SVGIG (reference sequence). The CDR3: CAWSVGITLNEKLFF. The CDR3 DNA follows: TGTGCCTGGAGTGTCGGCATCACCCTTAATGAAAAACTGTTTTTT.

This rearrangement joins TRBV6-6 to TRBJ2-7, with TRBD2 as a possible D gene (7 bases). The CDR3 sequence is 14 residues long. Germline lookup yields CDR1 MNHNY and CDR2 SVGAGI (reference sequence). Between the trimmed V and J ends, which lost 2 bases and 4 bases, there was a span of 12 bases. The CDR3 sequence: CASSYVGGQYEQYF. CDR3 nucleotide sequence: TGTGCCAGCAGTTACGTCGGGGGGCAATACGAGCAGTACTTC.

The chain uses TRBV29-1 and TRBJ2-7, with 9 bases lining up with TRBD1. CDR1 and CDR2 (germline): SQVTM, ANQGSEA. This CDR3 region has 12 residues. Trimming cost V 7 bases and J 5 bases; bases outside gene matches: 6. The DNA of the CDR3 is TGCAGCGCCAATACAGGGGGCGACGAGCAGTACTTC. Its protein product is CSANTGGDEQYF.

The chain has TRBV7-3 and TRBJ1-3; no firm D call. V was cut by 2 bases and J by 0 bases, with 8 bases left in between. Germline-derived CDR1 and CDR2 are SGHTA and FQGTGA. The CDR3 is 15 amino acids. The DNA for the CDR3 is TGTGCCAGCAGCTTATCCGGCAACTCTGGAAACACCATATATTTT. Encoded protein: CASSLSGNSGNTIYF.

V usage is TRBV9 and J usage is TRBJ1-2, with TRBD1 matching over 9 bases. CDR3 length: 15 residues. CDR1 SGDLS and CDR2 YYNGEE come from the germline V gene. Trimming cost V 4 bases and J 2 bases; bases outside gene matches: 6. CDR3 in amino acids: CASSPGTGRNYGYTF. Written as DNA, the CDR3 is TGTGCCAGCAGCCCGGGGACAGGGAGAAACTATGGCTACACCTTC.

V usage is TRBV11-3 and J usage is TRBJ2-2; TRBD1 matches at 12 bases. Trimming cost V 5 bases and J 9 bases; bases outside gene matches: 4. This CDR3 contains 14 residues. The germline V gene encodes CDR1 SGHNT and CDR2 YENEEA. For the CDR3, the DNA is TGTGCCAGCAGCGCGGGACAGGGGGCCTGGGAGCTGTTTTTT. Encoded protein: CASSAGQGAWELFF.

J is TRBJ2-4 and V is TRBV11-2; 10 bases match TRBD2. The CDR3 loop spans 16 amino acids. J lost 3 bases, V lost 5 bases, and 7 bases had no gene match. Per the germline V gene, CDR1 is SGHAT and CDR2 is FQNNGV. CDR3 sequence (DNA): TGTGCCAGCAGCCCGAATAGCGGGGGGCTCAAAAACATTCAGTACTTC. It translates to CASSPNSGGLKNIQYF.

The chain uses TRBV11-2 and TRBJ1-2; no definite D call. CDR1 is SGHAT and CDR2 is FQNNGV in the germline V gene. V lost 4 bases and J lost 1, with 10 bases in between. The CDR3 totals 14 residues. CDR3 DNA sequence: TGTGCCAGCAGCTCTTACGGTATTAACTATGGCTACACCTTC. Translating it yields CASSSYGINYGYTF.

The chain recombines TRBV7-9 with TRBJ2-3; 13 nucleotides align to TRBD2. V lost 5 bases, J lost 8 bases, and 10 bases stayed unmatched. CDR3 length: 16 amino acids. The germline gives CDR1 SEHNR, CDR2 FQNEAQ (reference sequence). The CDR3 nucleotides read TGTGCCAGCAGCCGGCAAGGACTAGCGGGAGTAGGTACGCAGTATTTT. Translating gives CASSRQGLAGVGTQYF.

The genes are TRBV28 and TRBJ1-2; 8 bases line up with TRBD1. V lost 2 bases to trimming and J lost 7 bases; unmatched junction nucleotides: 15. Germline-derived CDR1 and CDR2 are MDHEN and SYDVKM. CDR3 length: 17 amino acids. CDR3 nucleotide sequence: TGTGCCAGCAGTTTAGCCGCGGGAGGACAGGGAATCGGTGGCTACACCTTC. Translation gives CASSLAAGGQGIGGYTF.

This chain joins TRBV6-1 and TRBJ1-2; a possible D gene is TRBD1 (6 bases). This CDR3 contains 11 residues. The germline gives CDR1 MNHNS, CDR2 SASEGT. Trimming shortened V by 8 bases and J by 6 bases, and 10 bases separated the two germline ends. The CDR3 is CASHREDGYTF. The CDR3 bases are TGTGCCAGCCACAGGGAGGATGGCTACACCTTC.

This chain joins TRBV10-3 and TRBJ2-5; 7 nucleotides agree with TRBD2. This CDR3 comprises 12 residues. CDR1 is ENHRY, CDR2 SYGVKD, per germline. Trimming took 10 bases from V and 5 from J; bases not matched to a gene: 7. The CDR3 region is CATGTTQETQYF. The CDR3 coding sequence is TGTGCCACCGGGACTACCCAGGAGACCCAGTACTTC.

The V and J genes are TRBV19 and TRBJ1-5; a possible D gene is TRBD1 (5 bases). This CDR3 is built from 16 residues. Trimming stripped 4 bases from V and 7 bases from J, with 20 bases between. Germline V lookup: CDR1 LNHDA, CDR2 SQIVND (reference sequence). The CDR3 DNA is TGTGCCAGTAGTACCTCCGTCCGGGGGGGATACCAGCCCCAGCATTTT. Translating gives CASSTSVRGGYQPQHF.

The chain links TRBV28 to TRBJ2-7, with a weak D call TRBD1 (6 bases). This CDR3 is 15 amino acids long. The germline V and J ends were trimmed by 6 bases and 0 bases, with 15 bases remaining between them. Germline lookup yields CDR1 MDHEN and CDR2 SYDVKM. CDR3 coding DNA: TGTGCCAGCAGATTCTACGGGGACACCTCCTACGAGCAGTACTTC. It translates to CASRFYGDTSYEQYF.